The 26 T cell receptor beta chains below were found in one sample sequenced in a study of cytomegalovirus exposure and HLA in healthy donors. A multiplex PCR was run with 60 Vbeta primers and 13 Jbeta primers. Measured with immunoSEQ multiplex PCR; TCRdb has only the in-frame clones, and not every one. The sample includes fewer than 200,000 clones, 82% of them seen just once. The sample taken for sequencing was PBMCs. All receptors come from a girl aged 2 to 9 in good health and CMV-seropositive.

This clone was found once. The rearrangement joins TRBV18 to TRBJ1-1, with 7 positions matching TRBD1. Germline assignment: CDR1 KGHSH and CDR2 LQKENI. With V trimmed by 3 bases and J by 6 bases, 16 bases remained unmatched. The CDR3 totals 17 residues. The CDR3 DNA sequence: TGTGCCAGCTCACCCGCCCGGGACAGTGTCCTAGGCGCTGAAGCTTTCTTT. It translates to CASSPARDSVLGAEAFF.

The chain combines TRBV11-2 with TRBJ2-5; TRBD1 matches 10 bases. From germline, CDR1 is SGHAT and CDR2 FQNNGV. This CDR3 region has 16 residues. Trimming cost V 0 bases and J 1 base; bases outside gene matches: 2. CDR3 region: CASSLDRDRGQETQYF. The CDR3 bases are TGTGCCAGCAGCTTAGACCGGGACAGGGGCCAAGAGACCCAGTACTTC.

The J gene is TRBJ2-7, the V gene TRBV30, with D unclear. Germline V gene lookup returns CDR1 GTSNPN and CDR2 SVGIG (reference sequence). Trimming pared 0 bases from V and 4 bases from J, leaving 10 bases between. The CDR3 totals 13 residues. CDR3 DNA sequence: TGTGCCTGGAGTGTGTCCATCGGGTACGAGCAGTACTTC. Translation: CAWSVSIGYEQYF.

The gene calls are TRBV30 and TRBJ2-3, with D possibly matching TRBD1 (6 bases). Per the germline V gene, CDR1 is GTSNPN and CDR2 is SVGIG (reference sequence). Trimming removed 5 bases at V and 1 base at J, with 16 bases between. The CDR3 has 15 amino acids. As DNA, the CDR3 is TGTGCCTGGGCGATAGGGGGTCTTGGCACAGATACGCAGTATTTT. Protein product: CAWAIGGLGTDTQYF.

The chain combines TRBV9 with TRBJ2-3; 8 nucleotides match TRBD1. This CDR3 has 16 amino acids. Unmatched junction bases numbered 6, after V lost 2 bases and J lost 1 base. The germline CDR1 and CDR2 sequences are SGDLS and YYNGEE. Here the CDR3 DNA reads TGTGCCAGCAGCGTGACAGGGGACCCCCGCACAGATACGCAGTATTTT. The encoded protein is CASSVTGDPRTDTQYF.

The rearrangement uses TRBV29-1 and TRBJ2-1, with a weak D call TRBD2 (6 bases). The ends were cut back, 2 bases at V and 0 bases at J, with 11 bases in the middle. CDR1 is SQVTM, CDR2 ANQGSEA, per germline. The CDR3 has 15 amino acids. The CDR3 sequence is CSVERATSSYNEQFF. The CDR3 DNA follows: TGCAGCGTTGAACGCGCGACTAGCTCCTACAATGAGCAGTTCTTC.

The chain couples TRBV5-1 to TRBJ1-5; D ambiguous. V was pared by 5 bases and J by 7 bases, with 16 bases between. The CDR3 has 14 residues. The V gene's germline CDR1 is SGHRS and CDR2 YFSETQ. This CDR3 reads CASSFGDGEQPQHF. In DNA form, the CDR3 reads TGCGCCAGCAGTTTCGGCGACGGGGAACAGCCCCAGCATTTT. Full variable domain (rest looked up from reference TRBV5-1 and TRBJ1-5): KAGVTQTPRYLIKTRGQQVTLSCSPISGHRSVSWYQQTPGQGLQFLFEYFSETQRNKGNFPGRFSGRQFSNSRSEMNVSTLELGDSALYLCASSFGDGEQPQHFGDGTRLSIL.

This chain connects TRBV4-1 to TRBJ2-2; 7 nucleotides match TRBD1. Germline lookup yields CDR1 MGHRA and CDR2 YSYEKL. Unmatched junction bases numbered 6, after V lost 4 bases and J lost 4 bases. This CDR3 has 15 amino acids. The chain's CDR3 is CASSPTTGTTGELFF. The DNA of the CDR3 is TGCGCCAGCAGCCCCACGACAGGGACCACCGGGGAGCTGTTTTTT.

The genes are TRBV6-4 and TRBJ2-3; D possibly corresponds to TRBD1 (6 bases). Trimming removed 0 bases at V and 5 bases at J, with 9 bases between. The CDR3 totals 14 residues. Germline V gene lookup returns CDR1 MRHNA and CDR2 SNTAGT. The CDR3 DNA reads TGTGCCAGCAGTGACTCCAGAGGGGGAGATACGCAGTATTTT. Its protein product is CASSDSRGGDTQYF.

The chain combines TRBV5-1 with TRBJ2-7; D remains ambiguous. Germline V gives CDR1 SGHRS, CDR2 YFSETQ. CDR3 length equals 15 residues. Trimming stripped 1 base from V and 0 bases from J, with 11 bases between. The CDR3 DNA follows: TGCGCCAGCAGCTTGAACTCCATTAGCTCCTACGAGCAGTACTTC. Translated: CASSLNSISSYEQYF.

The J gene is TRBJ2-7, the V gene TRBV28; 7 nucleotides agree with TRBD2. There are 15 residues in the CDR3. From germline, CDR1 is MDHEN and CDR2 SYDVKM. The trim removed 3 bases at V and 1 base at J, leaving 6 bases unmatched. As DNA, the CDR3 is TGTGCCAGCAGTTTTGGCGGGAGTCGGTCCTACGAGCAGTACTTC. It yields the protein CASSFGGSRSYEQYF. Looking up the rest from reference TRBV28 and TRBJ2-7 gives the full variable domain: DVKVTQSSRYLVKRTGEKVFLECVQDMDHENMFWYRQDPGLGLRLIYFSYDVKMKEKGDIPEGYSVSREKKERFSLILESASTNQTSMYLCASSFGGSRSYEQYFGPGTRLTVT.

The J gene is TRBJ2-7, the V gene TRBV4-1, with a tentative D call TRBD2 (6 bases). V dropped 2 bases and J dropped 0 bases, with 17 bases sitting between them. Germline V CDR1 and CDR2: MGHRA, YSYEKL. The CDR3 is 17 residues long. The CDR3 sequence is CASSQPGWRGSSYEQYF. CDR3 coding DNA: TGCGCCAGCAGCCAACCTGGATGGAGGGGAAGCTCCTACGAGCAGTACTTC.

The chain is built from TRBV6-1 and TRBJ2-7; the match to TRBD2 covers 10 bases. Looked up from germline, CDR1 is MNHNS and CDR2 is SASEGT. The CDR3 runs to 14 residues. V trimming: 7 bases; J trimming: 3 bases; junction bases outside the gene matches: 6. In nucleotides, the CDR3 is TGTGCCAGCATATCATGGACTAGCGGCTACGAGCAGTACTTC. Translating it yields CASISWTSGYEQYF.

Concerning this clone itself: The junction differs from germline at one of its ends, possibly a read error. The chain combines TRBV7-7 with TRBJ2-7, with D unclear. CDR3 length: 15 amino acids. Germline CDR1 is SSHAT and CDR2 is FNYEAQ (reference sequence). CDR3 in amino acids: CASSLGNSPNYEQYF. The CDR3, as DNA: TGTGCTAGCAGCTTAGGCAACTCCCCAAACTACGAGCAGTACTTC.

The chain links TRBV28 to TRBJ2-3, with D perhaps matching TRBD2 (5 bases). Germline assignment: CDR1 MDHEN and CDR2 SYDVKM. Trimming removed 4 bases at V and 1 base at J, with 12 bases between. CDR3 length equals 15 residues. For the CDR3, the DNA is TGTGCCAGCAGTTCTCGACTAAAAGGCACAGATACGCAGTATTTT. Translation gives CASSSRLKGTDTQYF.

This clone was recorded a few times. The rearrangement links TRBV6-1 to TRBJ1-6; the D gene is possibly TRBD1 (5 bases). The CDR3 has 13 residues. CDR1 MNHNS and CDR2 SASEGT come from the germline V gene. Trimming pared 3 bases from V and 5 bases from J, leaving 5 bases between. Written as DNA, the CDR3 is TGTGCCAGCAGTGACAGGGATAATTCACCCCTCCACTTT. The encoded protein is CASSDRDNSPLHF.

This clone was seen only once. This sequence joins TRBV30 and TRBJ2-3; 10 bases fit TRBD2. The CDR3 loop spans 17 amino acids. V shed 0 bases, J shed 1 base, and the junction held 7 bases outside the gene matches. Germline CDR1 is GTSNPN and CDR2 is SVGIG (reference sequence). The CDR3 loop reads CAWSVERTSGRTDTQYF. DNA of the CDR3: TGTGCCTGGAGTGTTGAACGGACTAGCGGACGCACAGATACGCAGTATTTT.

The V and J genes are TRBV4-1 and TRBJ2-5, with a weak D call TRBD1 (6 bases). In germline, CDR1 is MGHRA, CDR2 YSYEKL. V was trimmed by 2 bases and J by 3 bases, leaving 7 bases between them. This CDR3 has 13 residues. The CDR3 nucleotides read TGCGCCAGCAGCCAATGGACAGAAGAGACCCAGTACTTC. Translated, it gives CASSQWTEETQYF.

The CDR3 sequence is CASSSQGHEQYF. The CDR3, as DNA: TGCGCCAGCAGCTCACAGGGCCACGAGCAGTACTTC. The chain has TRBV5-1 and TRBJ2-7; possibly TRBD1 for D (6 bases). Looked up from germline, CDR1 is SGHRS and CDR2 is YFSETQ. The CDR3 runs 12 residues. V lost 3 bases and J lost 5, with 9 bases in between.

V and J are TRBV7-9 and TRBJ1-4; D may be TRBD1 (5 bases). Trimming removed 2 bases from V and 8 bases from J, with 21 bases in between. Germline V gene data show CDR1 as SEHNR and CDR2 as FQNEAQ (reference sequence). This CDR3 spans 17 amino acids. CDR3 sequence reads: CASSLPRQRTGVEKLFF. The CDR3 nucleotides are TGTGCCAGCAGCTTACCAAGACAAAGAACGGGGGTAGAAAAACTGTTTTTT.

The chain recombines TRBV28 with TRBJ2-7; possible D gene TRBD2, 5 bases. The germline V gene encodes CDR1 MDHEN and CDR2 SYDVKM. The V gene lost 3 bases and the J gene lost 1 base, with 10 bases spanning the gap. The CDR3 spans 14 residues. The CDR3 region is CASSFVGSSYEQYF. CDR3 DNA sequence: TGTGCCAGCAGTTTCGTAGGGAGTTCCTACGAGCAGTACTTC.

This rearrangement joins TRBV27 to TRBJ2-6; D gene uncertain. V was pared by 7 bases and J by 4 bases, with 2 bases between. The CDR3 totals 11 residues. Germline CDR1 reads MNHEY; CDR2 reads SMNVEV (reference sequence). CDR3 bases: TGTGCCAGCACGGGGGCCAACGTCCTGACTTTC. Protein: CASTGANVLTF.

The chain is built from TRBV4-1 and TRBJ1-5; D is unresolved. Per germline, CDR1 MGHRA and CDR2 YSYEKL. The CDR3 runs 16 residues. V was clipped by 3 bases and J by 11 bases, with 23 bases between them. CDR3 sequence (DNA): TGCGCCAGCAGCCAGGTGGCTCCGGGGTCTCGGGAGACCCAGCATTTT. It specifies CASSQVAPGSRETQHF.

The chain combines TRBV7-9 with TRBJ2-1; 11 bases align to TRBD2. V shed 3 bases and J 4 bases; nucleotides not matched to a gene: 5. In germline, CDR1 is SEHNR, CDR2 FQNEAQ (reference sequence). The CDR3 runs 16 residues. CDR3 bases: TGTGCCAGCAGCTTGCTCGGGACTAGCGGTTACAATGAGCAGTTCTTC. Its translation: CASSLLGTSGYNEQFF.

The V and J genes are TRBV7-8 and TRBJ2-3; TRBD2 agrees at 14 bases. The CDR3 is made up of 17 amino acids. V trimming: 5 bases; J trimming: 6 bases; junction bases outside the gene matches: 10. Germline V gives CDR1 SGHVS, CDR2 FQNEAQ. The CDR3 nucleotides read TGTGCCAGCAGCATGGGACTAGCGGGAGCTCGGGGGGATACGCAGTATTTT. Residues: CASSMGLAGARGDTQYF.

The J gene is TRBJ1-2, the V gene TRBV6-5, with 7 bases aligning to TRBD1. J lost 6 bases, V lost 6 bases, and 13 bases had no gene match. There are 15 residues in the CDR3. Per germline, CDR1 MNHEY and CDR2 SVGAGI. The CDR3 DNA follows: TGTGCCAGCAGCCCCCTTACAGGGGCGCGAGATGGCTACACCTTC. Its protein product is CASSPLTGARDGYTF.